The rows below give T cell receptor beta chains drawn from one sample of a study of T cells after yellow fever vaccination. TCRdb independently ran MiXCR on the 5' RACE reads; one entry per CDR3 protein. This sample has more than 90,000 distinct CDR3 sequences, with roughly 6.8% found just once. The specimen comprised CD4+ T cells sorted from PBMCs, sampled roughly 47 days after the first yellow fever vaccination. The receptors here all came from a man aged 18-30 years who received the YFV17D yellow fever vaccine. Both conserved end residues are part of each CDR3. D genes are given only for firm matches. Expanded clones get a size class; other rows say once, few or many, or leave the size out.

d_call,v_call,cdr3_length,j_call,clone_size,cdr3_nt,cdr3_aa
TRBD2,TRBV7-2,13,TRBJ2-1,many,TGTGCCAGCAGATTCGGCGGGGGCAATGAGCAGTTCTTC,CASRFGGGNEQFF
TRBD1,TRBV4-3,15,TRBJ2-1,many,TGCGCCAGCAGCCAACGACAGGGTACCTACAATGAGCAGTTCTTC,CASSQRQGTYNEQFF
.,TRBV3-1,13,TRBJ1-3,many,TGTGCCAGCAGCCCCAGGCAAGGAAACACCATATATTTT,CASSPRQGNTIYF
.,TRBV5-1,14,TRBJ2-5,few,TGCGCCAGCAGTAGGAGGGACTTACAAGAGACCCAGTACTTC,CASSRRDLQETQYF
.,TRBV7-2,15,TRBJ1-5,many,TGTGCCAGCAGCTTCGTCGGCACAGGCAATCAGCCCCAGCATTTT,CASSFVGTGNQPQHF
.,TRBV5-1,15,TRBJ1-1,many,TGCGCCAGCAGCTTGGTTTTAGGGGCGGACACTGAAGCTTTCTTT,CASSLVLGADTEAFF
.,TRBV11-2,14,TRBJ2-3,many,TGTGCCAGCAGTTGGGGAGTGCTCACAGATACGCAGTATTTT,CASSWGVLTDTQYF
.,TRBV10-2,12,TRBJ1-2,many,TGCGCCAGCAGTATACAGGGTAATGGCTACACCTTC,CASSIQGNGYTF
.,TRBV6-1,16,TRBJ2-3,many,TGTGCCAGCAGGAGGACCCACCCAAGGGGGACAGATACGCAGTATTTT,CASRRTHPRGTDTQYF
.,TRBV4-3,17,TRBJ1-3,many,TGCGCCAGCAGCCAAGATGCGAGGGGGGGCTCTGGAAACACCATATATTTT,CASSQDARGGSGNTIYF
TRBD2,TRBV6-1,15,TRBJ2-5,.,TGTGCCAGCAGAAGGACTAGCCAGTACCAAGAGACCCAGTACTTC,CASRRTSQYQETQYF
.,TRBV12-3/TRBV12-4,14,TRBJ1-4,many,TGTGCCAGCACCTGGAATTCGGCTAATGAAAAACTGTTTTTT,CASTWNSANEKLFF
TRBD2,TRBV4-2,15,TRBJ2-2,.,TGTGCCAGCAGCCAAGAAGCGGGGGGGACCGGGGAGCTGTTTTTT,CASSQEAGGTGELFF
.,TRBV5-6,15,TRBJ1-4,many,TGTGCCAGCAGCACTCAGACAGGAGTAAATGAAAAACTGTTTTTT,CASSTQTGVNEKLFF
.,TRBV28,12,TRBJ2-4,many,TGTGCCAGCAGTTCCAGGGACCACATTCAGTACTTC,CASSSRDHIQYF
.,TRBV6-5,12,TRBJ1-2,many,TGTGCCAGCAGCCCCTCGGACTATGGCTACACCTTC,CASSPSDYGYTF
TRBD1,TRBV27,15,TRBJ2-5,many,TGTGCCAGCAGTAAACGGGGACAGATCCAAGAGACCCAGTACTTC,CASSKRGQIQETQYF
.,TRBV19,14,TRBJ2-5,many,TGTGCCAGTAGTACCGCGGGGAAGCAAGAGACCCAGTACTTC,CASSTAGKQETQYF
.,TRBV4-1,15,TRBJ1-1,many,TGCGCCAGCAGCCAAGACCCGGGGAGCTACACTGAAGCTTTCTTT,CASSQDPGSYTEAFF
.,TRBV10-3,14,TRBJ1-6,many,TGTGCCATCAGTGTGAGGCAGGATAATTCACCCCTCCACTTT,CAISVRQDNSPLHF
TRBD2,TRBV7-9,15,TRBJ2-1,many,TGTGCCAGCAGCTTAGGCCCCCGGACTAGTGCCGAGCAGTTCTTC,CASSLGPRTSAEQFF
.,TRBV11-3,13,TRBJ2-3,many,TGTGCCAGCAGCTATCCAGGGGGGGATACGCAGTATTTT,CASSYPGGDTQYF
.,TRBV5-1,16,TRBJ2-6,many,TGCGCCAGCAGCTTGGAAGGGTCGGGTGGGGCCAACGTCCTGACTTTC,CASSLEGSGGANVLTF
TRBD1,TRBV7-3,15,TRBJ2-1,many,TGTGCCAGCAGCCCCGGACAGGGGGCCCACAATGAGCAGTTCTTC,CASSPGQGAHNEQFF
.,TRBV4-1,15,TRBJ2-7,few,TGCGCCAGCAGCCAAGCCCCCACGGACAGCTACGAGCAGTACTTC,CASSQAPTDSYEQYF
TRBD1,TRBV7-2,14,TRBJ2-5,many,TGTGCCAGCAGCTTTAACAGGGGCCAAGAGACCCAGTACTTC,CASSFNRGQETQYF
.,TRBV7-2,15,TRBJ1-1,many,TGTGCCAGCAGCATACAGGGTCGGGAGAACACTGAAGCTTTCTTT,CASSIQGRENTEAFF
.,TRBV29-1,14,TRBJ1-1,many,TGCAGCGTTGGTGAGGGCACAACGAACACTGAAGCTTTCTTT,CSVGEGTTNTEAFF
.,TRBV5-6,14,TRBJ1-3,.,TGTGCCAGCAGCTTGGAGAGCTCTGGAAACACCATATATTTT,CASSLESSGNTIYF
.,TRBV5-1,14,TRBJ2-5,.,TGCGCCAGCAGCTGGGGACTGATCCAAGAGACCCAGTACTTC,CASSWGLIQETQYF
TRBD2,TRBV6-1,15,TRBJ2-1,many,TGTGCCAGCAGACCTCCGGCGGGGGGGCACAATGAGCAGTTCTTC,CASRPPAGGHNEQFF
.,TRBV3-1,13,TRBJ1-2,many,TGTGCCAGCAGCCAACGGGGGCTCTATGGCTACACCTTC,CASSQRGLYGYTF
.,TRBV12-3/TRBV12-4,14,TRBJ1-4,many,TGTGCCAGCAGTTTGTATTCGGGGAATGAAAAACTGTTTTTT,CASSLYSGNEKLFF
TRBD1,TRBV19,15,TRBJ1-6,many,TGTGCCAGTAGTATTGGGACAGAGGGTAATTCACCCCTCCACTTT,CASSIGTEGNSPLHF
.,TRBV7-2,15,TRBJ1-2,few,TGTGCCAGCAGCCCCAGACCCGGCAGGGGCTATGGCTACACCTTC,CASSPRPGRGYGYTF
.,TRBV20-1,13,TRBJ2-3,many,TGCAGTGCTAGACTCCGGGTTAGGGATACGCAGTATTTT,CSARLRVRDTQYF
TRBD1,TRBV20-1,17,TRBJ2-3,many,TGCAGTGCGACTCCGGGACAGGGAATTTCTAGCACAGATACGCAGTATTTT,CSATPGQGISSTDTQYF